A selection of T cell receptor beta chains follows, all from one sample in a study of cytotoxic CD8 clonotypes in ibrutinib-treated CLL. Method: immunoSEQ multiplex PCR; TCRdb's copy keeps in-frame clones and lacks some. The data hold around 250,000 clones, with 70% observed a single time. Specimen: PBMCs, collected after 24 months of ibrutinib treatment. These receptors were taken from a human donor with chronic lymphocytic leukemia. The CDR3 runs from the conserved cysteine through the conserved F or W. A D gene is named only where the DNA matches it firmly. Rows may omit the clone size; those that give it use once, few, many or a size class.

D gene	J gene	clone size	CDR3 length	V gene	CDR3 DNA	CDR3 protein
-	TRBJ2-1	-	15	TRBV7-9	TGTGCCAGCAACTGGCGAGGGGCGCGGGACAATGAGCAGTTCTTC	CASNWRGARDNEQFF
TRBD2	TRBJ2-6	-	18	TRBV25-1	TGTGCCAGCAGCCTCACTAGCGGGAGTCTTGCGGGGGCCAACGTCCTGACTTTC	CASSLTSGSLAGANVLTF
-	TRBJ2-2	-	15	TRBV28	TGTGCCAGCAGTTTAGGCCTAATCCGGACCGGGGAGCTGTTTTTT	CASSLGLIRTGELFF
-	TRBJ2-7	-	14	TRBV5-1	TGCGCCAGCAGCCCCCAGGGGTTTTCCCACGAGCAGTACTTC	CASSPQGFSHEQYF
TRBD2	TRBJ2-7	once	19	TRBV15	TGTGCCACCAGCAGAGATTGGGAGTTGACTAGCGGGATTGACTACGAGCAGTACTTC	CATSRDWELTSGIDYEQYF
-	TRBJ2-7	few	12	TRBV27	TGTGCCAGCAGTACCCAGGGTCACGAGCAGTACTTC	CASSTQGHEQYF
-	TRBJ2-7	-	15	TRBV4-3	TGCGCCAGCAGCCAGGGACTCGCGAGCTCCTACGAGCAGTACTTC	CASSQGLASSYEQYF
-	TRBJ2-1	-	14	TRBV5-1	TGCGCCAGCAGCTTGGCGGGGCAGGCTGGTGAGCAGTTCTTC	CASSLAGQAGEQFF
TRBD2	TRBJ2-3	-	16	TRBV6-6	TGTGCCAGCAGTTACTCGGGCGGGAGGGCCATAGATACGCAGTATTTT	CASSYSGGRAIDTQYF
-	TRBJ2-3	once	13	TRBV29-1	TGCAGCGTTGTTAGCAGGCCCACAGATACGCAGTATTTT	CSVVSRPTDTQYF
TRBD2	TRBJ2-3	-	16	TRBV7-9	TGTGCCAGCAGCTCGCCCTATAGCGGGAAGGTAGATACGCAGTATTTT	CASSSPYSGKVDTQYF
-	TRBJ2-5	-	14	TRBV23-1	TGCGCCAGCAGTCAACCCCCCGGACATGGGACCCAGTACTTC	CASSQPPGHGTQYF
-	TRBJ2-3	-	13	TRBV11-2	TGTGCCAGCAGCTTGACTCTTACAGATACGCAGTATTTT	CASSLTLTDTQYF
TRBD1	TRBJ2-7	once	12	TRBV28	TGTGCCAGCAGGGGACAGGGCTACGAGCAGTACTTC	CASRGQGYEQYF
-	TRBJ1-2	-	13	TRBV28	TGTGCCAGCAGTTTGGCAGGGAGCGATGGCTACACCTTC	CASSLAGSDGYTF